This TCR beta chain appears in the sequencing data of a study of human T cells and chemical hapten exposure. Overall study context: Across its roughly 24 weeks, the study gave patients weekly diphenylcyclopropenone doses to the scalp.

From the RACE reads, TCRdb called clonotypes with MiXCR, one entry per CDR3 protein. The data hold fewer than 150,000 distinct CDR3 sequences, with about 10% observed a single time. Time point indicated: patch test 2, 6 weeks after DPC sensitization. Sample treatment: therapeutic diphenylcyclopropenone sensitization with weekly scalp DPC. The donor pool consisted of alopecia patients aged 18 to 70 years, considered suitable for DPC. This clonotype was observed at least ten times. Trimming took 2 bases from V and 4 from J; bases not matched to a gene: 1. Per germline, CDR1 SGHDN and CDR2 FVKESK. The CDR3 runs 13 residues.

This TCR derives from a woman aged 50 to 60 with alopecia areata. Some clones in this sample may be carry-over from other donors' samples. The input for sequencing was whole blood, taken in connection with sensitization to the hapten diphenylcyclopropenone (DPC). The chain has TRBV14 and TRBJ1-1, with 7 bases aligning to TRBD1. CDR3 DNA sequence: TGTGCCAGCAGCCAAAACAGGGGCACTGAAGCTTTCTTT. This codes for CASSQNRGTEAFF.